This T cell receptor beta chain is drawn from a study of radiation and T cells in renal cell carcinoma. Regarding time point: blood 2 weeks post-SBRT. The treatment: 15 Gy SBRT to primary tumor, nephrectomy 4 weeks later. Only in-frame clones appear in the TCRdb table, and some are missing; sequencing was by immunoSEQ multiplex PCR. Found here are roughly 49,000 clones, 80% of them singletons; the top ten hold around 28%. V shed 4 bases and J shed 0 bases, with 10 bases lying between them. The CDR3 consists of 14 residues. Germline values: CDR1 MNHEY, CDR2 SVGAGI. About this clone itself: Its antigen is currently unknown.

Findings of the study overall: Without pretreatment biopsies, baseline tumor clonotype presence was undetermined.

Sequences were derived from blood, sampled from a patient whose treatment included radiotherapy and nephrectomy. V usage is TRBV6-5 and J usage is TRBJ2-7; the D gene is possibly TRBD1 (5 bases). The sequence derives from a woman aged 70-85 years with renal cell carcinoma. CDR3 in DNA: TGTGCCAGCAGTTGGACAAGGAGCTCCTACGAGCAGTACTTC. The encoded protein is CASSWTRSSYEQYF.